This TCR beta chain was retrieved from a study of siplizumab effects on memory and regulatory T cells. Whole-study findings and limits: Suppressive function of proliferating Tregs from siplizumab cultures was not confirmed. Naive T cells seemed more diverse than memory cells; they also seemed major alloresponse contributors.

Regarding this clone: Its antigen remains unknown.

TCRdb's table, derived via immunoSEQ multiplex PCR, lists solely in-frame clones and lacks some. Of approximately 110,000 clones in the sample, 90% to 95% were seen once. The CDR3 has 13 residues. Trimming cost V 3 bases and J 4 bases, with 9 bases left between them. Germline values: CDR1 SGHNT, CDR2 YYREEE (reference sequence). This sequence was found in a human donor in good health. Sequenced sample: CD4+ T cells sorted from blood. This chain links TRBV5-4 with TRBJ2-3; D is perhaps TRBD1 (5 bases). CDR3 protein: CASSSKGPDTQYF. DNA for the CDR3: TGTGCCAGCAGCTCCAAGGGGCCAGATACGCAGTATTTT.